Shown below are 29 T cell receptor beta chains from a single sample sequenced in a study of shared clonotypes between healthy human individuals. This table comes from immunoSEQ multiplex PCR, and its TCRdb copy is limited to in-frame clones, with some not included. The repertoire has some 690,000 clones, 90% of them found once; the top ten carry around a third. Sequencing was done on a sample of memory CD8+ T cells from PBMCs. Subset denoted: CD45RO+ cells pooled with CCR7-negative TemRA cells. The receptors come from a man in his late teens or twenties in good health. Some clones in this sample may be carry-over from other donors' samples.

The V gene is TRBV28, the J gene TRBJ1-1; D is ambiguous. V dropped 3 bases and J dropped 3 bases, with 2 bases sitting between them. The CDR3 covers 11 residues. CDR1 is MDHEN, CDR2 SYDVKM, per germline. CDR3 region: CASSFYTEAFF. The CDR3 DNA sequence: TGTGCCAGCAGTTTTTACACTGAAGCTTTCTTT.

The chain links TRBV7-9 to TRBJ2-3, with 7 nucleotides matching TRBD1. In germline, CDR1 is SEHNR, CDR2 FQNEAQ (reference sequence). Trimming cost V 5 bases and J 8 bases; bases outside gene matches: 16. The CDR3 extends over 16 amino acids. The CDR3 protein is CASSLTTGRYFGTQYF. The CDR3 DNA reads TGTGCCAGCAGCCTAACGACAGGGCGCTATTTTGGTACGCAGTATTTT.

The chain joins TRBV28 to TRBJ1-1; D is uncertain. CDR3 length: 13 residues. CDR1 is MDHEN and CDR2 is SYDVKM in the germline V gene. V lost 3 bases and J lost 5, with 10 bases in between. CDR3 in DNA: TGTGCCAGCAGTTTCTGGGCGCTAACTGAAGCTTTCTTT. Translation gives CASSFWALTEAFF.

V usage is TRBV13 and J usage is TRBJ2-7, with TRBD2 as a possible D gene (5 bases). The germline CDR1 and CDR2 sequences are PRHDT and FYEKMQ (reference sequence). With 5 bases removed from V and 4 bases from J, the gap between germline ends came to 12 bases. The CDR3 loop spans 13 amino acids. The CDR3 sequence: CASSIGEEYEQYF. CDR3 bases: TGTGCCAGCAGCATCGGGGAAGAATACGAGCAGTACTTC.

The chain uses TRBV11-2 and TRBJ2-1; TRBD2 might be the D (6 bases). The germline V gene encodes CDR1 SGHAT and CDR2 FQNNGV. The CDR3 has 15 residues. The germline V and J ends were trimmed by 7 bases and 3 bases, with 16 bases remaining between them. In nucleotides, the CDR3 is TGTGCCAGCAACGAGGCGGGGTTACTCTACAATGAGCAGTTCTTC. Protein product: CASNEAGLLYNEQFF.

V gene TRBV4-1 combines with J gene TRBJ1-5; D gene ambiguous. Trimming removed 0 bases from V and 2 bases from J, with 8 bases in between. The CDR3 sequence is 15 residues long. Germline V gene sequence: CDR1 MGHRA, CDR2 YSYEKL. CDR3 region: CASSQEGWGNQPQHF. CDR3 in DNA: TGCGCCAGCAGCCAAGAAGGTTGGGGCAATCAGCCCCAGCATTTT.

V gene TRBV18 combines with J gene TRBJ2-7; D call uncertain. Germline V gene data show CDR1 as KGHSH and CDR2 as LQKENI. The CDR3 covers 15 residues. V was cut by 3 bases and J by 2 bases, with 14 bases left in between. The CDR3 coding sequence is TGTGCCAGCTCACCCACCCGATCGCAGACCTACGAGCAGTACTTC. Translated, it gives CASSPTRSQTYEQYF.

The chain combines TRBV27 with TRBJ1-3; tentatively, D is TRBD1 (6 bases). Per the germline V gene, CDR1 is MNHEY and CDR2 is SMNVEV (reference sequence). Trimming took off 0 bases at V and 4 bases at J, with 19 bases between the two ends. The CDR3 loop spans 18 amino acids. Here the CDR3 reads CASSLSFNGQTAGNTIYF. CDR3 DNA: TGTGCCAGCAGTTTATCTTTCAATGGACAGACGGCCGGAAACACCATATATTTT.

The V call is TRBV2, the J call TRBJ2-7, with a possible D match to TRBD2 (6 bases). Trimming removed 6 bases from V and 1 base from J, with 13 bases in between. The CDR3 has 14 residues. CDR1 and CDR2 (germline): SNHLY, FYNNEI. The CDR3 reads CASSSPGLSYEQYF. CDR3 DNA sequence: TGTGCCAGCAGCAGTCCGGGACTGTCCTACGAGCAGTACTTC.

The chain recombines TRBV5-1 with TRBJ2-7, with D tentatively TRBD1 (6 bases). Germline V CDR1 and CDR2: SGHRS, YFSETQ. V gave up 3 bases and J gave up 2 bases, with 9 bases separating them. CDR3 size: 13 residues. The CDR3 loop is CASSSGQTYEQYF. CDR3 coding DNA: TGCGCCAGCAGCTCCGGACAGACCTACGAGCAGTACTTC.

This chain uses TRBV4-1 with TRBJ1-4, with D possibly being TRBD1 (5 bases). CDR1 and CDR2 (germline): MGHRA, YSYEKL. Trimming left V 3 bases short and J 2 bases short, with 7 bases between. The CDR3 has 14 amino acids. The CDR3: CASSQGRTNEKLFF. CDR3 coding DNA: TGCGCCAGCAGCCAGGGACGGACTAATGAAAAACTGTTTTTT.

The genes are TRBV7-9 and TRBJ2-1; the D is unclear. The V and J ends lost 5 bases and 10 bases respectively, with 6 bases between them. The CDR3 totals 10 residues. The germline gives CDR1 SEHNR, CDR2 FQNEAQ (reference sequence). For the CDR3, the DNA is TGTGCCAGCAGCCACCAAGAGCAGTTCTTC. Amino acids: CASSHQEQFF.

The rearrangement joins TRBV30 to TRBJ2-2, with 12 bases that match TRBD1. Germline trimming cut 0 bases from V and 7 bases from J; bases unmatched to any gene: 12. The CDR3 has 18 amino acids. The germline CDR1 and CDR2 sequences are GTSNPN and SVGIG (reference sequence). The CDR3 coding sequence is TGTGCCTGGAGTGTACCCCTCCGGGACAGGGGGCAGCGCGGGGAGCTGTTTTTT. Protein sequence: CAWSVPLRDRGQRGELFF.

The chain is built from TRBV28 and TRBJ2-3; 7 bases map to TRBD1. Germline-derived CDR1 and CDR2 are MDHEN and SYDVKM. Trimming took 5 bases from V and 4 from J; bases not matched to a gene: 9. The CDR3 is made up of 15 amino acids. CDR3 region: CASSTDRENPDTQYF. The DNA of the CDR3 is TGTGCCAGCAGTACAGACAGGGAAAATCCAGATACGCAGTATTTT.

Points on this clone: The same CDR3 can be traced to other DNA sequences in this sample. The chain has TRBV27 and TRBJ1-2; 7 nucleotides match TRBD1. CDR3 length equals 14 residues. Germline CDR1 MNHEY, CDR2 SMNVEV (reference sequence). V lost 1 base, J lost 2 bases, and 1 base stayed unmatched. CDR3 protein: CASSLLGGNYGYTF. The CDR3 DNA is TGTGCCAGCAGTTTATTAGGGGGCAACTATGGCTACACCTTC.

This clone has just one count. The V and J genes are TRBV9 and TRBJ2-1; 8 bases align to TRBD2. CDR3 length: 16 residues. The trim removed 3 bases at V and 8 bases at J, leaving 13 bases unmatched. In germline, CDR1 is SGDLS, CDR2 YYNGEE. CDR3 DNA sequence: TGTGCCAGCAGCGGGCCTCCGGGACTAGTGAGTTATGAGCAGTTCTTC. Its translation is CASSGPPGLVSYEQFF. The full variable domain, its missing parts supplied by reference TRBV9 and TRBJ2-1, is DSGVTQTPKHLITATGQRVTLRCSPRSGDLSVYWYQQSLDQGLQFLIQYYNGEERAKGNILERFSAQQFPDLHSELNLSSLELGDSALYFCASSGPPGLVSYEQFFGPGTRLTVL.

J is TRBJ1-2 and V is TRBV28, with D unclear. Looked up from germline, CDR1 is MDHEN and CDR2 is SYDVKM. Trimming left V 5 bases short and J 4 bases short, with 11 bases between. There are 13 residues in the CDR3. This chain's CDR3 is CASSPPPFYGYTF. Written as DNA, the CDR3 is TGTGCCAGCAGTCCTCCTCCGTTCTATGGCTACACCTTC.

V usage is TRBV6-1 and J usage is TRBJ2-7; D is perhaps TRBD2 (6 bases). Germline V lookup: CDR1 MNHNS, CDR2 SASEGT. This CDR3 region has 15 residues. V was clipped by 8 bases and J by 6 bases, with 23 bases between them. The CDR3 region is CASVAGRAGRGEQYF. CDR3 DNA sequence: TGTGCCAGCGTGGCGGGCAGGGCGGGAAGGGGCGAGCAGTACTTC.

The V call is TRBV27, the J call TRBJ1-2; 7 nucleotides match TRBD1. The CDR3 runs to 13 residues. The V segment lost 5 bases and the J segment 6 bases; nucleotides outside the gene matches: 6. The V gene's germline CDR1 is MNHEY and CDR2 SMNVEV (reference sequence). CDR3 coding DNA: TGTGCCAGCAGTCAGGGGGGCGGCGATGGCTACACCTTC. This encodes CASSQGGGDGYTF.

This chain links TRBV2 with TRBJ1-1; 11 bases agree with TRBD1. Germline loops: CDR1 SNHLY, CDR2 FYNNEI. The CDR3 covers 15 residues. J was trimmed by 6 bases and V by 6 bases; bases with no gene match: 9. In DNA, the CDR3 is TGTGCCAGCAGACCCGGGACAGGGGGTAACCCTGAAGCTTTCTTT. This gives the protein CASRPGTGGNPEAFF.

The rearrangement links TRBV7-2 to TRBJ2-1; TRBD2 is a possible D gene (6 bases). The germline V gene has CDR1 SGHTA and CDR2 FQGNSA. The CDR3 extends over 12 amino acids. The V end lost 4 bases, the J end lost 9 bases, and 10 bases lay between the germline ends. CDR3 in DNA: TGTGCCAGCAGCTCAGGTAGCGGTGAGCAGTTCTTC. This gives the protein CASSSGSGEQFF.

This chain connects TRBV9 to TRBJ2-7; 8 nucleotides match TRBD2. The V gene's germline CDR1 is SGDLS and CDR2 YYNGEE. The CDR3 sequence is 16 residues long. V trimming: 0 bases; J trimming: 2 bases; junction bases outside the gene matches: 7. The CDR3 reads CASSVGLAGTTYEQYF. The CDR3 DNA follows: TGTGCCAGCAGCGTAGGGTTAGCGGGAACTACCTACGAGCAGTACTTC. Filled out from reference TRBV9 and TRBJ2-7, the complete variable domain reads DSGVTQTPKHLITATGQRVTLRCSPRSGDLSVYWYQQSLDQGLQFLIQYYNGEERAKGNILERFSAQQFPDLHSELNLSSLELGDSALYFCASSVGLAGTTYEQYFGPGTRLTVT.

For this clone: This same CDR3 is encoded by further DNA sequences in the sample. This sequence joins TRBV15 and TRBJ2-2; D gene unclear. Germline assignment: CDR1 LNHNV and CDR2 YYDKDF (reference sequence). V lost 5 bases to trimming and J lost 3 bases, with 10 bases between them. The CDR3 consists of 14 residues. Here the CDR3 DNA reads TGTGCCACCAGCCGCGACTGGGACACCGGGGAGCTGTTTTTT. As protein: CATSRDWDTGELFF.

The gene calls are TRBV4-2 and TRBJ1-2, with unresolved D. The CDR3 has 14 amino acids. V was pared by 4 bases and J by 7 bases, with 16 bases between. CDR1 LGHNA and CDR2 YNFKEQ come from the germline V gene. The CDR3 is CASSPTSRLAGYTF. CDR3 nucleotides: TGTGCCAGCAGCCCCACCTCCAGGTTGGCTGGCTACACCTTC.

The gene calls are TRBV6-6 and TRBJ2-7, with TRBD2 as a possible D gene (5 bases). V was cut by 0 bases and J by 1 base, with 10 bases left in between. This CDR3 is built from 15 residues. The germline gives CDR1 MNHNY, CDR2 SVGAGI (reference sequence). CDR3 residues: CASSYSNRESYEQYF. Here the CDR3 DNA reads TGTGCCAGCAGTTACTCGAATAGGGAGTCCTACGAGCAGTACTTC.

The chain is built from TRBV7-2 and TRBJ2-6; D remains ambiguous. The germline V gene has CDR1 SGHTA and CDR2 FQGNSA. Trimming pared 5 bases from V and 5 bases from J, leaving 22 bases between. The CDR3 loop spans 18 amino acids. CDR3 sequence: CASSLSRRRQSRANVLTF. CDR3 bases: TGTGCCAGCAGCCTATCCCGGAGACGACAAAGTCGGGCCAACGTCCTGACTTTC.

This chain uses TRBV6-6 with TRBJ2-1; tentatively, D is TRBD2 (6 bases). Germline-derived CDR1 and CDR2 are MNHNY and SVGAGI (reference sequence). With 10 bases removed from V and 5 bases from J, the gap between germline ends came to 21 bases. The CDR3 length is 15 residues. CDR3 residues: CATTLRDAGNNEQFF. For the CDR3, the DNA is TGTGCCACTACACTAAGAGACGCGGGGAACAATGAGCAGTTCTTC.

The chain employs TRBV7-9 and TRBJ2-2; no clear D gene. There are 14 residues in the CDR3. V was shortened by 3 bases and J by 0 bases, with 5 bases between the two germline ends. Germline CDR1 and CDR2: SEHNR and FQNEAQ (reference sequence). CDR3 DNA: TGTGCCAGCAGCTTCGTCCCGAACACCGGGGAGCTGTTTTTT. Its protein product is CASSFVPNTGELFF.

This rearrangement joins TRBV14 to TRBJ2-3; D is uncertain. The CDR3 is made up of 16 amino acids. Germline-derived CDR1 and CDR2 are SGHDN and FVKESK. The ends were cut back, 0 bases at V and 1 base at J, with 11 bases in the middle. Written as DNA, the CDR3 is TGTGCCAGCAGCCAAGATTTTGGGGTTGGCACAGATACGCAGTATTTT. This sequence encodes CASSQDFGVGTDTQYF.